Below, 12 T cell receptor beta chains from the same sample are listed, as sequenced in a study of shared clonotypes between healthy human individuals. Assay: immunoSEQ multiplex PCR; the TCRdb copy retains only in-frame clones and omits some. The data hold millions of clones, with roughly 94% observed a single time. The sequenced sample consisted of naive CD4+ T cells sorted from blood. The subset was: CD45RA+ positively selected. These receptors were collected from a man younger than 35 in good health.

The V gene is TRBV28, the J gene TRBJ2-7; D remains unclear. Trimming stripped 8 bases from V and 3 bases from J, with 5 bases between. In germline, CDR1 is MDHEN, CDR2 SYDVKM. The CDR3 totals 10 residues. This CDR3 is CASASYEQYF. In DNA form, the CDR3 reads TGTGCCAGCGCCAGCTACGAGCAGTACTTC.

This chain connects TRBV30 to TRBJ2-1, with D uncertain. Between the trimmed V and J ends, which lost 2 bases and 6 bases, there was a span of 11 bases. This CDR3 has 13 amino acids. The germline V gene has CDR1 GTSNPN and CDR2 SVGIG (reference sequence). Here the CDR3 reads CAWSSDLSNEQFF. CDR3 DNA: TGTGCCTGGAGTTCTGATCTTAGCAATGAGCAGTTCTTC.

The V gene is TRBV19, the J gene TRBJ1-6; TRBD1 is a possible D gene (5 bases). Germline values: CDR1 LNHDA, CDR2 SQIVND (reference sequence). The CDR3 runs to 13 residues. V was cut by 8 bases and J by 6 bases, with 11 bases left in between. This CDR3 is CASHRDLNSPLHF. CDR3 DNA: TGTGCCAGTCACCGGGACCTTAATTCACCCCTCCACTTT.

The sample holds one count of this clone. Other nucleotide sequences in the sample specify the same CDR3. The genes are TRBV9 and TRBJ1-2; no firm D call. The CDR3 has 13 residues. V shed 4 bases and J shed 2 bases, with 9 bases lying between them. Germline values: CDR1 SGDLS, CDR2 YYNGEE. The CDR3 loop reads CASSPTGNYGYTF. The CDR3 nucleotides are TGTGCCAGCAGCCCCACGGGAAACTATGGCTACACCTTC.

V usage is TRBV5-4 and J usage is TRBJ2-2; TRBD2 matches at 14 bases. The CDR3 is 17 residues long. After removal of 0 bases from V and 5 bases from J, the junction contained 3 bases not matched to a gene. The germline V gene has CDR1 SGHNT and CDR2 YYREEE (reference sequence). CDR3 sequence reads: CASSLAGLAGVTGELFF. Here the CDR3 DNA reads TGTGCCAGCAGCTTGGCGGGACTAGCGGGAGTGACCGGGGAGCTGTTTTTT.

This clone appeared many times. Other nucleotide sequences in the sample specify the same CDR3. The gene calls are TRBV18 and TRBJ2-5; TRBD1 matches 7 bases. After removal of 0 bases from V and 4 bases from J, the junction contained 2 bases not matched to a gene. There are 14 residues in the CDR3. From germline, CDR1 is KGHSH and CDR2 LQKENI. CDR3 in amino acids: CASSPPNRGETQYF. As DNA, the CDR3 is TGTGCCAGCTCACCACCTAACAGGGGAGAGACCCAGTACTTC.

The chain carries TRBV5-6 and TRBJ2-1, with 7 positions matching TRBD2. Looked up from germline, CDR1 is SGHDT and CDR2 is YYEEEE. The V gene end was trimmed by 10 bases and the J gene end by 2 bases; junction bases not matched to a gene: 6. The CDR3 has 13 amino acids. This CDR3 reads CAGGTTTYNEQFF. The CDR3 nucleotides read TGTGCCGGTGGGACTACCACCTACAATGAGCAGTTCTTC. Full variable domain (rest looked up from reference TRBV5-6 and TRBJ2-1): DAGVTQSPTHLIKTRGQQVTLRCSPKSGHDTVSWYQQALGQGPQFIFQYYEEEERQRGNFPDRFSGHQFPNYSSELNVNALLLGDSALYLCAGGTTTYNEQFFGPGTRLTVL.

This chain connects TRBV6-6 to TRBJ2-7, with no clear D. The CDR3 runs to 13 residues. Germline CDR1 MNHNY, CDR2 SVGAGI (reference sequence). V was pared by 2 bases and J by 2 bases, with 7 bases between. For the CDR3, the DNA is TGTGCCAGCAGTTACCAAGGAGCCTACGAGCAGTACTTC. Protein product: CASSYQGAYEQYF.

V is TRBV7-9 and J is TRBJ2-1; 7 nucleotides agree with TRBD1. J was trimmed by 5 bases and V by 4 bases; bases with no gene match: 2. This CDR3 comprises 13 residues. Germline V gene lookup returns CDR1 SEHNR and CDR2 FQNEAQ (reference sequence). Here the CDR3 DNA reads TGTGCCAGCAGCTGGGGACAGAACAATGAGCAGTTCTTC. This translates into CASSWGQNNEQFF.

This chain links TRBV5-1 with TRBJ1-2; TRBD1 is a possible D gene (5 bases). The germline V gene encodes CDR1 SGHRS and CDR2 YFSETQ. The V end lost 4 bases, the J end lost 5 bases, and 21 bases lay between the germline ends. The CDR3 spans 16 residues. This CDR3 is CASSQGLGPLLYGYTF. In nucleotides, the CDR3 is TGCGCCAGCAGCCAGGGTCTGGGACCATTACTTTATGGCTACACCTTC.

This chain links TRBV28 with TRBJ2-5; 10 nucleotides match TRBD2. Trimming at V came to 4 bases and at J to 4 bases, leaving 6 bases not matched to a gene. Germline CDR1 MDHEN, CDR2 SYDVKM. This CDR3 spans 15 amino acids. The CDR3 DNA reads as TGTGCCAGCAGTTCTCCTGCTAGCGGGGGAGAGACCCAGTACTTC. It encodes CASSSPASGGETQYF.

J is TRBJ1-6 and V is TRBV4-1; tentative D call: TRBD1 (6 bases). Germline lookup yields CDR1 MGHRA and CDR2 YSYEKL. This CDR3 contains 16 residues. V was cut by 0 bases and J by 8 bases, with 14 bases left in between. The CDR3 bases are TGCGCCAGCAGCCAAGATTCTTCGGGGGCTTATTCACCCCTCCACTTT. Translation: CASSQDSSGAYSPLHF.